Presented here are 16 T cell receptor beta chains from one specimen sequenced in a study of T cell repertoires in cytomegalovirus infection. Each CDR3 protein is one row after TCRdb ran MiXCR on the reads. The repertoire consists of hundreds of thousands of distinct CDR3 sequences, with roughly 35% occurring once and the leading ten covering 2.8%. Material for sequencing was PBMCs. The receptors come from a human donor in good health (CMV status not recorded). Some clones in this sample may be carry-over from other donors' samples.

There are a few counts of this clonotype. The rearrangement joins TRBV5-1 to TRBJ2-2; no firm D call. This CDR3 is 13 amino acids long. Trimming removed 2 bases from V and 6 bases from J, with 8 bases in between. CDR1 SGHRS and CDR2 YFSETQ come from the germline V gene. The CDR3 sequence is CASSFSPPGELFF. The CDR3 bases are TGCGCCAGCAGCTTTAGTCCCCCCGGGGAGCTGTTTTTT.

The chain joins TRBV6-6 to TRBJ2-1; D call uncertain. Between the trimmed V and J ends, which lost 7 bases and 4 bases, there was a span of 5 bases. CDR1 and CDR2 (germline): MNHNY, SVGAGI (reference sequence). The CDR3 totals 11 residues. CDR3 in DNA: TGTGCCAGCACTGGGTACAATGAGCAGTTCTTC. Translation: CASTGYNEQFF.

The chain links TRBV30 to TRBJ1-3; D remains unclear. V was clipped by 4 bases and J by 4 bases, with 11 bases between them. The CDR3 extends over 13 amino acids. CDR1 and CDR2 from the germline V gene are GTSNPN and SVGIG (reference sequence). DNA for the CDR3: TGTGCCTGGATTCCGGGAGCCGGAAACACCATATATTTT. Translating it yields CAWIPGAGNTIYF.

CDR3 coding DNA: TGTGCCAGCAGTTGGGACAGGGGAACTAATGAAAAACTGTTTTTT. As protein: CASSWDRGTNEKLFF. The chain links TRBV12-3 or TRBV12-4 to TRBJ1-4; TRBD1 agrees at 10 bases. V dropped 4 bases and J dropped 1; count of bases not matched to a gene: 0. This CDR3 is 15 amino acids long.

The V gene is TRBV11-2, the J gene TRBJ2-1; D not certain. This CDR3 has 16 amino acids. V shed 1 base and J shed 2 bases, with 12 bases lying between them. Germline V gene lookup returns CDR1 SGHAT and CDR2 FQNNGV. The CDR3 region is CASSLGHGGTYNEQFF. The CDR3 bases are TGTGCCAGCAGCTTAGGTCATGGCGGCACCTACAATGAGCAGTTCTTC.

On this clonotype itself: This could be a read error, since a much larger clone is one nucleotide away. The rearrangement uses TRBV7-2 and TRBJ2-7; 8 positions agree with TRBD1. Germline V gene sequence: CDR1 SGHTA, CDR2 FQGNSA. This CDR3 contains 13 residues. V lost 9 bases, J lost 3 bases, and 7 bases stayed unmatched. CDR3 sequence reads: CARSPGGRYEQYF. The CDR3 bases are TGTGCCAGAAGCCCAGGGGGCCGCTACGAGCAGTACTTC.

The chain links TRBV27 to TRBJ2-7; D is unclear. The V end lost 6 bases, the J end lost 0 bases, and 12 bases lay between the germline ends. CDR1 MNHEY and CDR2 SMNVEV come from the germline V gene (reference sequence). This CDR3 has 14 amino acids. The CDR3 spells CASSMTYSSYEQYF. DNA of the CDR3: TGTGCCAGCAGCATGACGTATAGCTCCTACGAGCAGTACTTC.

This clonotype has a count of ten or more. The V gene is TRBV12-3 or TRBV12-4, the J gene TRBJ2-5; D may be TRBD1 (6 bases). Trimming pared 1 base from V and 4 bases from J, leaving 13 bases between. The CDR3 has 15 residues. Here the CDR3 reads CASSLDRDLRETQYF. The CDR3 coding sequence is TGTGCCAGCAGTTTAGACAGGGATCTTCGAGAGACCCAGTACTTC.

The genes are TRBV5-6 and TRBJ2-5, with D possibly called TRBD1 or TRBD2 (5 bases each). Germline values: CDR1 SGHDT, CDR2 YYEEEE. The CDR3 is made up of 15 amino acids. V was cut by 3 bases and J by 1 base, with 13 bases left in between. The CDR3: CASSWDRVAQETQYF. The CDR3 coding sequence is TGTGCCAGCAGCTGGGACCGGGTGGCCCAAGAGACCCAGTACTTC.

This clonotype was seen more than once but under ten times. CDR3 nucleotides: TGTGCCAGCAGTTTCTTTTTCCGGGAGTCCCCCTACAATGAGCAGTTCTTC. Translation: CASSFFFRESPYNEQFF. The chain employs TRBV12-3 or TRBV12-4 and TRBJ2-1, with D perhaps matching TRBD2 (6 bases). With 3 bases removed from V and 2 bases from J, the gap between germline ends came to 17 bases. The CDR3 spans 17 residues.

This clonotype was picked up a small number of times. The J gene is TRBJ1-1, the V gene TRBV4-1; weak D call: TRBD1 (6 bases). Germline V gene sequence: CDR1 MGHRA, CDR2 YSYEKL. V was clipped by 0 bases and J by 4 bases, with 15 bases between them. The CDR3 is 16 residues long. The CDR3 sequence: CASSQDKQGRGTEAFF. CDR3 DNA: TGCGCCAGCAGCCAAGATAAACAGGGTAGGGGCACTGAAGCTTTCTTT.

This clonotype was detected a few times. This chain links TRBV6-8 with TRBJ2-1, with 7 positions matching TRBD1. The ends lost 5 bases at V and 1 base at J; junction bases unmatched: 5. The CDR3 has 15 amino acids. Germline V gives CDR1 MNHGY, CDR2 SAAAGT. CDR3 bases: TGTGCCAGCAGTCCGCCGACAGGGTCCTACAATGAGCAGTTCTTC. It translates to CASSPPTGSYNEQFF.

This chain uses TRBV6-1 with TRBJ1-5; 8 bases line up with TRBD1. The germline CDR1 and CDR2 sequences are MNHNS and SASEGT. J gave up 4 bases and V 8 bases, and 7 bases lay outside the gene matches. CDR3 size: 14 residues. This CDR3 is CASGEGQGNQPQHF. Written as DNA, the CDR3 is TGTGCCAGCGGGGAAGGACAGGGTAATCAGCCCCAGCATTTT.

V usage is TRBV24-1 and J usage is TRBJ2-5; D unclear. This CDR3 spans 17 amino acids. Germline lookup yields CDR1 KGHDR and CDR2 SFDVKD. V was clipped by 3 bases and J by 11 bases, with 27 bases between them. The chain's CDR3 is CATSDPESPGRRSKQYF. DNA for the CDR3: TGTGCCACCAGTGATCCCGAGAGTCCCGGCCGCCGGTCCAAGCAGTACTTC.

In this sample, this clonotype turned up a few times. This chain uses TRBV28 with TRBJ2-6; 8 bases align to TRBD1. Germline CDR1 and CDR2: MDHEN and SYDVKM. The CDR3 spans 17 residues. V was pared by 2 bases and J by 1 base, with 4 bases of the junction left unmatched. The CDR3 DNA is TGTGCCAGCAGTTTACGACAGGGGAGGTCTGGGGCCAACGTCCTGACTTTC. This gives the protein CASSLRQGRSGANVLTF.

This chain joins TRBV5-1 and TRBJ2-5; 12 bases map to TRBD2. J gave up 8 bases and V 0 bases, and 11 bases lay outside the gene matches. In germline, CDR1 is SGHRS, CDR2 YFSETQ. This CDR3 is built from 17 residues. CDR3 sequence: CASSLATSGGPMGTQYF. DNA for the CDR3: TGCGCCAGCAGCTTGGCAACTAGCGGGGGGCCGATGGGTACCCAGTACTTC. The full variable domain, in which reference TRBV5-1 and TRBJ2-5 provide the parts outside the CDR3, is KAGVTQTPRYLIKTRGQQVTLSCSPISGHRSVSWYQQTPGQGLQFLFEYFSETQRNKGNFPGRFSGRQFSNSRSEMNVSTLELGDSALYLCASSLATSGGPMGTQYFGPGTRLLVL.